Listed below are T cell receptor beta chains from one sample, sequenced in a study of cytomegalovirus exposure and HLA in healthy donors. The protocol was immunoSEQ multiplex PCR, while the TCRdb copy is restricted to in-frame clones and leaves out a portion. The sample includes 180,000 or so clones. The sequenced sample was PBMCs. The source of these receptors is a boy aged 10-17 years in good health and CMV-seronegative. Both conserved end residues are part of each CDR3. Each record gives: V gene, J gene, D gene, CDR3 protein, CDR3 DNA. A D gene is named only where the DNA matches it firmly.

>TRBV7-2|TRBJ2-7|.
CASTLGGTAYEQYF
TGTGCCAGCACCCTTGGGGGGACAGCCTACGAGCAGTACTTC
>TRBV28|TRBJ1-5|TRBD1
CASAQGDASNQPQHF
TGTGCCAGCGCCCAGGGGGACGCTAGCAATCAGCCCCAGCATTTT
>TRBV6-5|TRBJ1-2|.
CASSRGFRWGYTF
TGTGCCAGCAGTCGGGGTTTCCGCTGGGGCTACACCTTC
>TRBV4-1|TRBJ1-1|.
CASSQGGGRAEAFF
TGCGCCAGCAGCCAAGGAGGGGGAAGAGCTGAAGCTTTCTTT
>TRBV7-8|TRBJ2-2|TRBD1
CASSLGVSGGTGELFF
TGTGCCAGCAGCTTAGGAGTATCAGGGGGAACCGGGGAGCTGTTTTTT
>TRBV7-9|TRBJ1-1|.
CASSIKNTEAFF
TGTGCCAGCAGCATAAAGAACACTGAAGCTTTCTTT
>TRBV7-9|TRBJ2-7|TRBD1
CASSLGTGGAHEQYF
TGTGCCAGCAGCTTAGGGACAGGGGGTGCCCACGAGCAGTACTTC
>TRBV7-8|TRBJ1-5|.
CASSLARVSVNQPQHF
TGTGCCAGCAGCTTAGCGAGGGTCTCCGTAAATCAGCCCCAGCATTTT
>TRBV27|TRBJ1-1|TRBD1
CASSSGTGVFNTEAFF
TGTGCCAGCAGTTCCGGGACAGGGGTTTTCAACACTGAAGCTTTCTTT
>TRBV4-1|TRBJ1-2|.
CASSQETGPGYTF
TGCGCCAGCAGCCAAGAGACGGGTCCCGGCTACACCTTC
>TRBV7-8|TRBJ2-1|TRBD2
CASSLVGSGGYNEQFF
TGTGCCAGCAGCTTAGTGGGCAGCGGGGGTTACAATGAGCAGTTCTTC
>TRBV4-2|TRBJ2-3|.
CASSQARGLVPDTQYF
TGTGCCAGCAGCCAGGCCCGAGGGCTTGTACCAGATACGCAGTATTTT
>TRBV5-3|TRBJ1-2|.
CASRARGGRGYTF
TGTGCCTCACGGGCGAGGGGGGGACGAGGCTACACCTTC
>TRBV5-5|TRBJ1-2|TRBD1
CASSLTTGDAYGYTF
TGTGCCAGCAGCTTGACGACAGGGGACGCCTATGGCTACACCTTC
>TRBV2|TRBJ2-3|TRBD1
CASRKTGGASDTQYF
TGTGCCAGCAGGAAAACAGGGGGCGCATCGGATACGCAGTATTTT
>TRBV18|TRBJ1-1|.
CASSPVRGAAFF
TGTGCCAGCTCACCGGTTCGGGGTGCAGCTTTCTTT
>TRBV4-1|TRBJ1-2|.
CASSQGSGPSGSYGYTF
TGCGCCAGCAGCCAAGGGTCAGGTCCCTCCGGGAGCTATGGCTACACCTTC
>TRBV14|TRBJ2-7|TRBD1
CASSQDGWATGYPYEQYF
TGTGCCAGCAGCCAAGATGGATGGGCGACAGGGTATCCCTACGAGCAGTACTTC
>TRBV6-1|TRBJ1-2|TRBD1
CASRTGGNYGYTF
TGTGCCAGCAGGACAGGGGGTAACTATGGCTACACCTTC
>TRBV5-4|TRBJ2-3|TRBD1
CASSSGTGVEDTQYF
TGTGCCAGCAGCTCAGGGACAGGAGTCGAAGATACGCAGTATTTT
>TRBV9|TRBJ2-7|TRBD1
CASSASQGDEQYF
TGTGCCAGCAGCGCGTCACAGGGGGACGAGCAGTACTTC
>TRBV9|TRBJ2-3|.
CASSVVGTSTDTQYF
TGTGCCAGCAGCGTTGTCGGGACTAGCACAGATACGCAGTATTTT
>TRBV7-9|TRBJ2-3|.
CASSLASSTDTQYF
TGTGCCAGCAGCTTAGCGTCTAGCACAGATACGCAGTATTTT
>TRBV15|TRBJ1-5|.
CATSRELQTNQPQHF
TGTGCCACCAGCAGAGAGTTACAGACCAATCAGCCCCAGCATTTT
>TRBV10-3|TRBJ1-1|TRBD1
CATDRGFAGTEAFF
TGTGCCACCGACAGGGGTTTCGCCGGCACTGAAGCTTTCTTT
>TRBV4-3|TRBJ2-1|TRBD2
CASSQDVKRGYNEQFF
TGCGCCAGCAGCCAAGATGTAAAGCGGGGCTACAATGAGCAGTTCTTC
>TRBV27|TRBJ2-5|.
CASSFGGTQYF
TGTGCCAGCAGCTTCGGAGGGACCCAGTACTTC